Sequencing of this T cell receptor beta chain was carried out in a study of cytomegalovirus exposure and HLA in healthy donors. Across the whole study: Later, an analysis reported that the 100 to 150 validation repertoires had used the same platform as the approximately 680 first-cohort repertoires.

This table comes from immunoSEQ multiplex PCR, and its TCRdb copy is limited to in-frame clones, with some not included. The repertoire holds more than 70,000 clones, with roughly 93% as singletons. A note on this clone: Its antigen is currently unknown.

Germline CDR1 reads SNHLY; CDR2 reads FYNNEI. The CDR3 has 15 amino acids. Trimming cost V 2 bases and J 7 bases; bases outside gene matches: 7. Regarding the study as a whole: Most TCR sequences were seen very rarely across donors, but some public TCRs occurred in many. According to a subsequent analysis, TCR clusters from the first cohort were inclined to appear together in the 110 or so validation repertoires. Researchers counted around 180 TCR beta chains as cytomegalovirus-associated.

The specimen was PBMCs. The genes are TRBV2 and TRBJ2-7; 11 nucleotides align to TRBD2. This clonotype originated in a woman aged 18-30 years in good health and CMV-seronegative. CDR3: CASSETGLAGGEQYF. The DNA for the CDR3 is TGTGCCAGCAGTGAAACCGGACTAGCGGGTGGTGAGCAGTACTTC.